The rows below give T cell receptor beta chains drawn from one sample of a study of T cells after somatic rescue of genetic block. Produced via immunoSEQ multiplex PCR; TCRdb's table is partial and in-frame only. The sample records 88,000 or so clones, about 90% being singletons. Specimen: peripheral blood mononuclear cells (PBMCs). The receptors stem from a woman aged 18-35 years. The CDR3 runs from the conserved cysteine through the conserved F or W. A D gene is named only where the DNA matches it firmly. Clone size is given for some rows only: seen once, a few or many times, or a class if the clone is expanded.

J gene,clone size,V gene,D gene,CDR3 DNA,CDR3 protein
TRBJ1-4,once,TRBV5-4,-,TGTGCCAGCTCAAGTGGGGGGACTAATGAAAAACTGTTTTTT,CASSSGGTNEKLFF
TRBJ1-1,-,TRBV19,-,TGTGCCAGTAGTATAGAATGGACAGCCCCCATGAACACTGAAGCTTTCTTT,CASSIEWTAPMNTEAFF
TRBJ2-3,few,TRBV28,TRBD2,TGTGCCAGCAGTACCCTCGCGGGGGGGAGCACAGATACGCAGTATTTT,CASSTLAGGSTDTQYF
TRBJ1-1,-,TRBV5-4,-,TGTGCCAGCAGCTCGGGAGTTAGAGCTGGGGACACTGAAGCTTTCTTT,CASSSGVRAGDTEAFF
TRBJ2-2,once,TRBV4-1,-,TGCGCCAGCAGACAGGGTGACGCCACCGGGGAGCTGTTTTTT,CASRQGDATGELFF
TRBJ1-6,-,TRBV2,TRBD1,TGTGCCAGCTGGGGACAGGGTAGTTCACCCCTCCACTTT,CASWGQGSSPLHF
TRBJ2-7,-,TRBV5-1,TRBD2,TGCGCCAGCAGCTTTAGCGGGAGTCGCAAGAACGAGTACTTC,CASSFSGSRKNEYF
TRBJ2-7,-,TRBV27,-,TGTGCCAGCAGTTTAGAACTAGGTTACGAGCAGTACTTC,CASSLELGYEQYF
TRBJ2-7,-,TRBV30,-,TGTGCCTGCTCGGTGGTGACCTACGAGCAGTACTTC,CACSVVTYEQYF
TRBJ1-1,-,TRBV6-5,-,TGTGCCAGCTCCATGACAGGCGGTGAAGCTTTCTTT,CASSMTGGEAFF
TRBJ2-6,-,TRBV28,-,TGTGCCAGCTGCCGGGCAGACGGGACCAACGTCCTGACTTTC,CASCRADGTNVLTF
TRBJ2-1,-,TRBV5-1,TRBD2,TGCGCCAGCAGCTGGCCTAGCGGGAGGGCCCTTTACAATGAGCAGTTCTTC,CASSWPSGRALYNEQFF
TRBJ2-3,-,TRBV28,TRBD2,TGTGCCAGCAGTTTAAGCCCTAGCGGGAAAACCACAGATACGCAGTATTTT,CASSLSPSGKTTDTQYF
TRBJ2-2,-,TRBV27,TRBD2,TGTGCCAGCAGTTTGACTAGCGGGAGGGGTCAGGGCACCGGGGAGCTGTTTTTT,CASSLTSGRGQGTGELFF
TRBJ1-4,-,TRBV4-3,-,TGCGCCAGCAGCCGGATCCCGGCTATTAATGAAAAACTGTTTTTT,CASSRIPAINEKLFF
TRBJ2-7,-,TRBV28,TRBD1,TGTGCCAGCAGTTTCTACTATCGACAGGGCCTCTCCTACGAGCAGTACTTC,CASSFYYRQGLSYEQYF
TRBJ2-1,-,TRBV28,-,TGTGCCAGCAGCCGTCCACTTGGGAATGAGCAGTTCTTC,CASSRPLGNEQFF
TRBJ2-1,-,TRBV10-3,TRBD2,TGTGCCATCGGGGCTAGCGGGAGGGCCGCTTCCAATGAGCAGTTCTTC,CAIGASGRAASNEQFF
TRBJ2-1,-,TRBV4-2,-,TGTGCCAGCAGCCAAGCGGACGGCCCTTACAATGAGCAGTTCTTC,CASSQADGPYNEQFF
TRBJ2-1,once,TRBV21-1,-,TGTGCCAGCAGCAAGTTACGGCGGGAGGGCGGGGATGAGCAGTTCTTC,CASSKLRREGGDEQFF
TRBJ2-7,-,TRBV15,-,TGTGCCACCAGCAGAGTGGGGACTCGTGCCTACGAGCAGTACTTC,CATSRVGTRAYEQYF
TRBJ2-7,once,TRBV7-6,-,TGTGCCAGCAGCCCCCGGGACTCCGCGCTCTACGAGCAGTACTTC,CASSPRDSALYEQYF
TRBJ2-5,-,TRBV10-3,-,TGTGCCACCTACCCAGGGGCGGAAGAGACCCAGTACTTC,CATYPGAEETQYF
TRBJ2-2,-,TRBV15,-,TGTGCCACCAGCAGAGATGTGCGAACCGGGGAGCTGTTTTTT,CATSRDVRTGELFF
TRBJ2-5,-,TRBV6-8,TRBD1,TGTGCCAGCAGCCCGGGACAGGGGCCCGAGTACCAAGAGACCCAGTACTTC,CASSPGQGPEYQETQYF
TRBJ2-7,-,TRBV4-1,TRBD2,TGCGCCAGCAGCCAAGACGGACTAGCCTACGAGCAGTACTTC,CASSQDGLAYEQYF
TRBJ2-1,once,TRBV7-8,-,TGTGCCAGCAGCTTAACCCACTTCTCGGGACGAGACAATGAGCAGTTCTTC,CASSLTHFSGRDNEQFF
TRBJ1-5,once,TRBV28,TRBD1,TGTGCCAGCACCGGACCCGGGACAGGGGGTAAGAGCAATCAGCCCCAGCATTTT,CASTGPGTGGKSNQPQHF
TRBJ1-6,-,TRBV4-2,TRBD1,TGTGCCAGCAGCCAGGACTCCGGGACAGGGGATTCACCCCTCCACTTT,CASSQDSGTGDSPLHF
TRBJ2-7,-,TRBV29-1,TRBD2,TGCAGCGTTGCTCGGACTAGCGGGAGTCCCGCCTACGAGCAGTACTTC,CSVARTSGSPAYEQYF
TRBJ2-7,-,TRBV18,-,TGTGCCAGCTCACCACTTGAGTCCAGGGCGGATGAGCAGTACTTC,CASSPLESRADEQYF
TRBJ2-7,-,TRBV13,-,TGTGCCAGCAGCTTACCCCCTGCAGGAGGCAGCTCCTACGAGCAGTACTTC,CASSLPPAGGSSYEQYF
TRBJ2-3,-,TRBV6-5,-,TGTGCCAGCAGTTACTCGTCGGGCGTAGATACGCAGTATTTT,CASSYSSGVDTQYF
TRBJ1-1,-,TRBV27,-,TGTGCCAGCAGTGGGGGGGGGACTGAAGCTTTCTTT,CASSGGGTEAFF
TRBJ1-1,-,TRBV21-1,-,TGTGCCAGCAGCAAAGAGAAGGGACAGGGAGAGCCTGAAGCTTTCTTT,CASSKEKGQGEPEAFF
TRBJ1-6,-,TRBV5-1,TRBD1,TGCGCCAGCAGCCCCGGGACAGGGGAGAGTTCACCCCTCCACTTT,CASSPGTGESSPLHF
TRBJ2-3,few,TRBV6-1,TRBD2,TGTGCCAGCAGAGCCCAAGCGGGAGGGGGAGATACGCAGTATTTT,CASRAQAGGGDTQYF
TRBJ2-3,-,TRBV6-4,-,TGTGCCAGCAGTGACTCGGTGGGTGGTCCAGATACGCAGTATTTT,CASSDSVGGPDTQYF
TRBJ2-7,-,TRBV18,TRBD1,TGTGCCAGCTCACCGGAGACAGGGTACGAGCAGTACTTC,CASSPETGYEQYF
TRBJ2-1,-,TRBV7-9,-,TGTGCCAGCAGCTTAGCAGAGTCTCCGAGGAATGAGCAGTTCTTC,CASSLAESPRNEQFF
TRBJ2-1,-,TRBV7-3,TRBD2,TGTGCCAGCAGCTTAGAAGCGGCTAGCGGGATCAATGAGCAGTTCTTC,CASSLEAASGINEQFF
TRBJ1-1,once,TRBV5-1,-,TGCGCCAGCAGCTTGGGGGTGGCGGACACTGAAGCTTTCTTT,CASSLGVADTEAFF
TRBJ2-5,-,TRBV28,-,TGTGCCAGCAGTCCCCTCACGACCGAGACCCAGTACTTC,CASSPLTTETQYF
TRBJ1-4,-,TRBV11-1,-,TGTGCCAGCAGCCCGGTCTTTAATGAAAAACTGTTTTTT,CASSPVFNEKLFF
TRBJ2-1,-,TRBV4-1,TRBD2,TGCGCCAGCAGCCAAGATAGCGGGACCTACAATGAGCAGTTCTTC,CASSQDSGTYNEQFF
TRBJ1-5,-,TRBV2,TRBD1,TGTGCCAGCAGTGTCACGACAGGGATCAGCAATCAGCCCCAGCATTTT,CASSVTTGISNQPQHF
TRBJ1-3,few,TRBV11-2,-,TGTGCCAGCAGCCAGAGGAGCTCTGGAAACACCATATATTTT,CASSQRSSGNTIYF
TRBJ1-1,-,TRBV28,-,TGTGCCAGCAGTTCCTCCCGGAGGGGGACTGAAGCTTTCTTT,CASSSSRRGTEAFF
TRBJ2-6,-,TRBV11-3,-,TGTGCCAGCAGCCGCCGAGTCTCTGGGGCCAACGTCCTGACTTTC,CASSRRVSGANVLTF
TRBJ1-1,-,TRBV15,-,TGTGCCACCAGCAGAGACAACATGGGCACTGAAGCTTTCTTT,CATSRDNMGTEAFF
TRBJ1-1,-,TRBV19,TRBD1,TGTGCCAGTAGTACGGACAGGGTCGACCTGAACACTGAAGCTTTCTTT,CASSTDRVDLNTEAFF
TRBJ1-2,-,TRBV28,-,TGTGCCAGCAGTTTACTTGGGGAAGGGGTCGGGTATGGCTACACCTTC,CASSLLGEGVGYGYTF
TRBJ1-1,-,TRBV6-1,-,TGTGCCAGCAGAGGGAGGGTGAACACTGAAGCTTTCTTT,CASRGRVNTEAFF